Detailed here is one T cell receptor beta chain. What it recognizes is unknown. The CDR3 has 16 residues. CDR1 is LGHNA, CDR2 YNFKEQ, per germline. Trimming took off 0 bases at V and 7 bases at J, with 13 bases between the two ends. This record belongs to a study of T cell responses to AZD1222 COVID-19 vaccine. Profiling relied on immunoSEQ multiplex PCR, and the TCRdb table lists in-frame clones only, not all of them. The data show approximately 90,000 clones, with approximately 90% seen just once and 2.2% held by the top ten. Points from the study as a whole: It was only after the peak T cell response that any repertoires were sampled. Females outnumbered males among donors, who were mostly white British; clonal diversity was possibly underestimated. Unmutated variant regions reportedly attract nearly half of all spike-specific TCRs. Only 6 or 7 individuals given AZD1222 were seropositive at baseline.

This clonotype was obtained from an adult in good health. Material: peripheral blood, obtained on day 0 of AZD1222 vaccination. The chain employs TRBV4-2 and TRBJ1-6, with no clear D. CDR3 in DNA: TGTGCCAGCAGCCAAGAATGGAACTTAGCGAATTCACCCCTCCACTTT. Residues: CASSQEWNLANSPLHF.